This TCR beta chain originates from a study of blood T cell repertoires in COVID-19. Study information: PBMCs, B-cell-depleted T cells, or T cells were the source of the cDNA or gDNA that made up the material.

Researchers sorted participants into cohorts using their self-reported clinical history. Within 2 weeks before study entry, exposed participants met a COVID-19 case. Original handling: The authors estimated nucleated cell counts from reference gene primer amplification. TCRdb's table, derived via immunoSEQ multiplex PCR, lists solely in-frame clones and lacks some. V and J calls and clone size come straight from that table; D and trimming were deduced from the DNA. The sample contains 350,000 to 400,000 clones, roughly nine tenths of which appear only once. Germline loops: CDR1 KGHSH, CDR2 LQKENI. The CDR3 extends over 15 amino acids. Unmatched junction bases numbered 8, after V lost 3 bases and J lost 10 bases.

This chain joins TRBV18 and TRBJ1-6; TRBD1 matches 8 bases. The clonotype originates from a woman aged 35 to 49 who had been exposed to COVID-19. The sequencing input was PBMCs or T cells enriched from blood (not recorded which). The CDR3 sequence: CASSPGQGRGSPLHF. The DNA of the CDR3 is TGTGCCAGCTCACCTGGACAGGGACGAGGATCACCCCTCCACTTT.